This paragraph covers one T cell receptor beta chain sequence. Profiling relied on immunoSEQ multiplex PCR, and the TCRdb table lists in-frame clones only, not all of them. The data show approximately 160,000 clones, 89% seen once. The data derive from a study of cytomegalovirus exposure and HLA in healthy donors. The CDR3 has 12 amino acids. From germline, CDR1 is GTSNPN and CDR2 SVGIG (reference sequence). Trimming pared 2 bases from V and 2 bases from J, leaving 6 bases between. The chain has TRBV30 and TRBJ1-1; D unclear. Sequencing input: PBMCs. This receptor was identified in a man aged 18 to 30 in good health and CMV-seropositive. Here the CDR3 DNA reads TGTGCCTGGAGTCCCGTTAACACTGAAGCTTTCTTT. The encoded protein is CAWSPVNTEAFF. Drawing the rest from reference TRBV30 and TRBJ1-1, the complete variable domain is SQTIHQWPATLVQPVGSPLSLECTVEGTSNPNLYWYRQAAGRGLQLLFYSVGIGQISSEVPQNLSASRPQDRQFILSSKKLLLSDSGFYLCAWSPVNTEAFFGQGTRLTVV.